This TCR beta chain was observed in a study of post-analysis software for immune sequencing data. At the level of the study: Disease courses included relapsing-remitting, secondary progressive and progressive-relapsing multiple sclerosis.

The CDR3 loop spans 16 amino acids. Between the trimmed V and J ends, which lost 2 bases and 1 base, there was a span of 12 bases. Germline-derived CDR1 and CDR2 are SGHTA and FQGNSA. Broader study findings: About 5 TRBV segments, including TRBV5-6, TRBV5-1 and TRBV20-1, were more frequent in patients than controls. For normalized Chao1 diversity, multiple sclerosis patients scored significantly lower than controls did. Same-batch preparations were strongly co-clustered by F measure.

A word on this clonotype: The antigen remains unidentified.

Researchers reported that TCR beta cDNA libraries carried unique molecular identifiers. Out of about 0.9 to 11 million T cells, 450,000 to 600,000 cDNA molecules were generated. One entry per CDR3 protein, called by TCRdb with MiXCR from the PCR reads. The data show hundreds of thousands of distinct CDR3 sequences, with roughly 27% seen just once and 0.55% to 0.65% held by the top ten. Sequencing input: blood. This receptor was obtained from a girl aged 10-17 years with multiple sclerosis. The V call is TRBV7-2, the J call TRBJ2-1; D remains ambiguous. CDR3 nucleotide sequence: TGTGCCAGCAGCTTACAACGGGTAGTTTCCTACAATGAGCAGTTCTTC. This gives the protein CASSLQRVVSYNEQFF.